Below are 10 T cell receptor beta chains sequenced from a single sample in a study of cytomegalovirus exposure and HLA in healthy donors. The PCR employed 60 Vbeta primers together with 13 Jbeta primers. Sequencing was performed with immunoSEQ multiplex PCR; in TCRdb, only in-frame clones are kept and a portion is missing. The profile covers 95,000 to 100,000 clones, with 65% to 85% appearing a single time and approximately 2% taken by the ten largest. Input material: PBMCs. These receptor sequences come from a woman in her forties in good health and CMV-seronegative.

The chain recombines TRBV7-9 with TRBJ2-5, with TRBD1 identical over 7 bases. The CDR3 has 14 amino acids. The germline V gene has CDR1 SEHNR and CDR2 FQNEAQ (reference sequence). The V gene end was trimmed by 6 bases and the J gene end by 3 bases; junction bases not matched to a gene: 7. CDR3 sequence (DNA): TGTGCCAGCAGATACGGGGACAGTAAAGAGACCCAGTACTTC. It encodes CASRYGDSKETQYF.

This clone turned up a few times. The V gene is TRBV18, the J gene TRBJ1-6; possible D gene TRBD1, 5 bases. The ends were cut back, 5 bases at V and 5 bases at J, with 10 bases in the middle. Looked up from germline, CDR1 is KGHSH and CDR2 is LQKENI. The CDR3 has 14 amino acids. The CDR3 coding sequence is TGTGCCAGCTCAAAGACGACAGATAATTCACCCCTCCACTTT. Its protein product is CASSKTTDNSPLHF.

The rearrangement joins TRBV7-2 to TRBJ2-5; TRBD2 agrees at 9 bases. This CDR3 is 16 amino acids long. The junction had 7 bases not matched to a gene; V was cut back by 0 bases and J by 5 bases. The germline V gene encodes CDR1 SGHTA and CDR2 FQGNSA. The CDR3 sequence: CASSLAPAGGGETQYF. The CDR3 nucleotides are TGTGCCAGCAGCTTAGCTCCAGCGGGGGGAGGGGAGACCCAGTACTTC.

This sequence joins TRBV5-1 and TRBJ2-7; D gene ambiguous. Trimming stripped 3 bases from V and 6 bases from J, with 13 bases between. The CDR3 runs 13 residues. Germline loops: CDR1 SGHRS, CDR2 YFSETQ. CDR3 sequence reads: CASSSGPPGEQYF. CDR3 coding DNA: TGCGCCAGCAGCTCCGGTCCCCCAGGCGAGCAGTACTTC.

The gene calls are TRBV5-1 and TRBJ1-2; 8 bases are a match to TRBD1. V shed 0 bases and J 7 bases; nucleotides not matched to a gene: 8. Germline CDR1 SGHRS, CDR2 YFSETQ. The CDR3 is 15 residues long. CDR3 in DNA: TGCGCCAGCAGCTTGGCACAGGGGGATTCCGGTGGCTACACCTTC. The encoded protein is CASSLAQGDSGGYTF.

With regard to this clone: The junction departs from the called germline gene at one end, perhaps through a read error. CDR3 in DNA: TGTGCCAGTAGTCCCCAGGGCAGTCCTCTTTTTGGGGAAGCTCTCTTT. Encoded protein: CASSPQGSPLFGEALF. The rearrangement links TRBV19 to TRBJ1-1; possibly TRBD1 for D (5 bases). The CDR3 sequence is 16 residues long. Per the germline V gene, CDR1 is LNHDA and CDR2 is SQIVND (reference sequence).

This CDR3 is CASSLHSEAFF. The CDR3 DNA is TGTGCCAGCAGCTTACACTCTGAAGCTTTCTTT. The chain combines TRBV11-2 with TRBJ1-1; D not certain. From germline, CDR1 is SGHAT and CDR2 FQNNGV. V was clipped by 2 bases and J by 6 bases, with 4 bases between them. This CDR3 has 11 residues. Looking up the rest from reference TRBV11-2 and TRBJ1-1 gives the full variable domain: EAGVAQSPRYKIIEKRQSVAFWCNPISGHATLYWYQQILGQGPKLLIQFQNNGVVDDSQLPKDRFSAERLKGVDSTLKIQPAKLEDSAVYLCASSLHSEAFFGQGTRLTVV.

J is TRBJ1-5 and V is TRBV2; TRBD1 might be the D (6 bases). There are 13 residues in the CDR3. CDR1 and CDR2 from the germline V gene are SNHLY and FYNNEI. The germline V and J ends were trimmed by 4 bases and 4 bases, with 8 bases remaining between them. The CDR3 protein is CASSADSNQPQHF. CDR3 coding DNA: TGTGCCAGCAGTGCGGACAGTAATCAGCCCCAGCATTTT.

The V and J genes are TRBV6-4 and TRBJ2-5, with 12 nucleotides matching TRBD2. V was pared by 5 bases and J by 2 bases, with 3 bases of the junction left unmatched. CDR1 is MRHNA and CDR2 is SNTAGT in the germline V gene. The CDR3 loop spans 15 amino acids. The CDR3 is CASSRLAGDQETQYF. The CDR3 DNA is TGTGCCAGCAGTCGACTAGCGGGGGATCAAGAGACCCAGTACTTC.

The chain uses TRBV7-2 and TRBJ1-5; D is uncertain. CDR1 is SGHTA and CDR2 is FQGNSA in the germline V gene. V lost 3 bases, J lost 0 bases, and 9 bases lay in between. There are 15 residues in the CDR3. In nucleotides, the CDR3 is TGTGCCAGCAGCTTTGGAGGTTATAGCAATCAGCCCCAGCATTTT. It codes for CASSFGGYSNQPQHF.